These 5 T cell receptor beta chains were sequenced from one sample in a study of T cells in Graves' hyperthyroidism and ophthalmopathy. TCR beta CDR3 sequences were amplified from RNA transcripts. Initially, a first-round RT-PCR of the TCR CDR3 employed the HTBI primer set. Via MiXCR, TCRdb re-called the multiplex PCR reads, giving one row per CDR3 protein. The data contain around 580,000 distinct CDR3 sequences, around 46% of them singletons. Sequencing input: peripheral blood or thyroid tissue (not recorded which). The receptors derive from a woman younger than 35 with Graves' hyperthyroidism.

There are many counts of this clonotype. The J gene is TRBJ1-3, the V gene TRBV12-3 or TRBV12-4; D gene ambiguous. The CDR3 is made up of 12 amino acids. With 6 bases removed from V and 4 bases from J, the gap between germline ends came to 7 bases. CDR3 sequence (DNA): TGTGCCAGCAGAAAAGTCGGAAACACCATATATTTT. Its translation: CASRKVGNTIYF.

The genes are TRBV4-3 and TRBJ1-3, with a tentative D call TRBD1 (6 bases). Germline-derived CDR1 and CDR2 are LGHNA and YSLEER. With 0 bases removed from V and 2 bases from J, the gap between germline ends came to 11 bases. The CDR3 extends over 16 amino acids. CDR3 sequence reads: CASSQDWGAAGNTIYF. The CDR3 DNA is TGCGCCAGCAGCCAAGATTGGGGGGCGGCTGGAAACACCATATATTTT.

This clonotype was recorded only once. The chain has TRBV5-1 and TRBJ1-3, with 8 bases fitting TRBD1. CDR3 length: 16 residues. The germline V gene has CDR1 SGHRS and CDR2 YFSETQ. The V gene end was trimmed by 2 bases and the J gene end by 7 bases; junction bases not matched to a gene: 11. The CDR3 is CASSLSGQETINTIYF. In nucleotides, the CDR3 is TGCGCCAGCAGCTTATCGGGACAGGAGACTATTAACACCATATATTTT.

In this sample, this clonotype turned up many times. In DNA, the CDR3 is TGTGCCAGCAGCCACGGGGTATTTCAGGATCGGTATGGCTACACCTTC. This sequence encodes CASSHGVFQDRYGYTF. The rearrangement links TRBV6-5 to TRBJ1-2; D ambiguous. The CDR3 runs to 16 residues. V gave up 6 bases and J gave up 5 bases, with 22 bases separating them. Germline V gene data show CDR1 as MNHEY and CDR2 as SVGAGI.

This clonotype was seen repeatedly, ten times or more. V is TRBV4-2 and J is TRBJ1-2, with 7 bases lining up with TRBD1. The CDR3 consists of 15 residues. Germline V lookup: CDR1 LGHNA, CDR2 YNFKEQ. V gave up 4 bases and J gave up 8 bases; unmatched junction bases: 13. The CDR3 DNA sequence: TGTGCCAGCAGCCCCAAATCTGACCTAGGGGGCGGCTACACCTTC. Protein product: CASSPKSDLGGGYTF.